A selection of T cell receptor beta chains follows, all from one sample in a study of hypomethylating agent response in myelodysplastic syndrome. Here immunoSEQ multiplex PCR was the method, and the copy in TCRdb shows in-frame clones only, minus some. This sample yields almost 7,500 clones, of which more than 85% are seen a single time; roughly 17% belongs to the top ten. This specimen was bone marrow, taken before or after starting hypomethylating agent treatment for myelodysplastic syndrome (not recorded which). The origin of the receptors is a human donor with myelodysplastic syndrome. Each CDR3 is given with its conserved first and last residue. D genes are given only for firm matches. Size is omitted from some rows. Given values are once, few, many or a class for expanded clones.

D | length | size | J | V | DNA | CDR3
- | 11 | - | TRBJ1-4 | TRBV12-5 | TGTGCTAGTGGTTCGCGGGAAAAACTGTTTTTT | CASGSREKLFF
TRBD1 | 14 | once | TRBJ1-1 | TRBV7-9 | TGTGCCAGCAGCTCCACAGGGGTGCGAACTGAAGCTTTCTTT | CASSSTGVRTEAFF
- | 15 | - | TRBJ2-2 | TRBV4-1 | TGCGCCAGCAGCCAGGCAGATACGGGAACCGGGGAGCTGTTTTTT | CASSQADTGTGELFF
- | 13 | once | TRBJ1-6 | TRBV6-5 | TGTGCCAGCAGTTACTCAAGTAATTCACCCCTCCACTTT | CASSYSSNSPLHF
- | 16 | - | TRBJ2-3 | TRBV18 | TGTGCCAGCTCGAGATCGCCTCAGGGGGGTGCAGATACGCAGTATTTT | CASSRSPQGGADTQYF
- | 14 | - | TRBJ1-1 | TRBV5-6 | TGTGCCAGCAGCCCGCGCAGACCCGACACTGAAGCTTTCTTT | CASSPRRPDTEAFF
- | 15 | - | TRBJ2-3 | TRBV9 | TGTGCCAGCAGCGTAGGGGGTAAGGAGACAGATACGCAGTATTTT | CASSVGGKETDTQYF
TRBD1 | 16 | - | TRBJ1-2 | TRBV19 | TGTGCCAGCTCCAGACTTCCGGGACAGGGGGCAGGGGGCTACACCTTC | CASSRLPGQGAGGYTF
- | 16 | - | TRBJ2-1 | TRBV11-2 | TGTGCCAGCACCATCCCCCTGGGGGAATCCTACAATGAGCAGTTCTTC | CASTIPLGESYNEQFF
TRBD2 | 15 | - | TRBJ2-3 | TRBV5-1 | TGCGCCAGCAGCTTGGACAGCGGGGGCACAGATACGCAGTATTTT | CASSLDSGGTDTQYF
TRBD1 | 13 | - | TRBJ2-7 | TRBV6-5 | TGTGCCAGCAGGACAGGGGGCGGGTACGAGCAGTACTTC | CASRTGGGYEQYF
- | 13 | - | TRBJ2-5 | TRBV10-3 | TGTGCCATCAGTCAAGGAACCCAAGAGACCCAGTACTTC | CAISQGTQETQYF
- | 12 | - | TRBJ2-7 | TRBV5-1 | TGCGCCAGCAGCTTTCCCCAGGGTGAGCAGTACTTC | CASSFPQGEQYF
TRBD1 | 13 | - | TRBJ2-7 | TRBV29-1 | TGCAGCGTTGAAGGACAGGGGATCTACGAGCAGTACTTC | CSVEGQGIYEQYF
TRBD1 | 15 | - | TRBJ2-7 | TRBV11-1 | TGTGCCAGCAGCTTTGGGGACAGGGCCCCAGGGGGGCAGTACTTC | CASSFGDRAPGGQYF
- | 14 | - | TRBJ2-1 | TRBV6-6 | TGTGCCAGCACCGCCTCTGACAGGGAGGGTGAGCAGTTCTTC | CASTASDREGEQFF
- | 15 | - | TRBJ2-1 | TRBV7-9 | TGTGCCAGCAGCTTAGGTCGGAAGGGAAACAATGAGCAGTTCTTC | CASSLGRKGNNEQFF
TRBD1 | 14 | - | TRBJ1-1 | TRBV5-1 | TGCGCCAGCAGCCCCACCGGGACAGGGTTTGAAGCTTTCTTT | CASSPTGTGFEAFF
- | 13 | - | TRBJ2-3 | TRBV5-8 | TGTGCCAGCAGCTTAGAAAAGACAGATACGCAGTATTTT | CASSLEKTDTQYF
- | 17 | once | TRBJ2-3 | TRBV11-2 | TGTGCCAGCAGCTTAAATAGTGGGCTGGACTACACAGATACGCAGTATTTT | CASSLNSGLDYTDTQYF
TRBD2 | 14 | - | TRBJ2-7 | TRBV27 | TGTGCCAGCAGTTTTCTGGGGGGGAGCTACGAGCAGTACTTC | CASSFLGGSYEQYF
- | 19 | - | TRBJ1-3 | TRBV4-3 | TGCGCCAGCAGCCCATACCTGACCACCAGCGGGAACACTGGAAACACCATATATTTT | CASSPYLTTSGNTGNTIYF
- | 10 | - | TRBJ2-7 | TRBV30 | TGTGCCTGGAGTGGCTACGAGCAGTACTTC | CAWSGYEQYF
- | 13 | - | TRBJ2-7 | TRBV6-5 | TGTGCCAGCAGGACGGGGGCATCACGGGAGCAGTACTTC | CASRTGASREQYF
- | 9 | few | TRBJ1-2 | TRBV29-1 | TGCAGCGACGACCATGGCTACACCTTC | CSDDHGYTF
- | 16 | - | TRBJ1-4 | TRBV7-6 | TGTGCCAGCAGCTTAGCGTCTTCGGGGCCCGGCGAAAAACTGTTTTTT | CASSLASSGPGEKLFF
TRBD1 | 15 | - | TRBJ2-5 | TRBV29-1 | TGCAGCGTTGACCGCCGGGACAGGGGCCAAGAGACCCAGTACTTC | CSVDRRDRGQETQYF
- | 13 | - | TRBJ1-2 | TRBV4-3 | TGCGCCAGCAGCCATAAGTCTGGCTATGGCTACACCTTC | CASSHKSGYGYTF
TRBD2 | 15 | - | TRBJ2-7 | TRBV7-2 | TGTGCCAGCAGCTTAGCGCTAGCGGGGGGGTACGAGCAGTACTTC | CASSLALAGGYEQYF
TRBD1 | 15 | - | TRBJ2-1 | TRBV5-1 | TGCGCCAGCAGCTTAAACAGGGGGAGCAACGATGAGCAGTTCTTC | CASSLNRGSNDEQFF
- | 13 | - | TRBJ2-5 | TRBV19 | TGTGCCAGTAGTTTCAGGTGGCGGGAGACCCAGTACTTC | CASSFRWRETQYF
TRBD1 | 14 | - | TRBJ2-3 | TRBV7-6 | TGTGCCAGCAGCTTAGGGACAGGGACAGATACGCAGTATTTT | CASSLGTGTDTQYF
- | 15 | - | TRBJ1-3 | TRBV9 | TGTGCCAGCAGCGTAAATGACTACCCTGGAAACACCATATATTTT | CASSVNDYPGNTIYF
- | 14 | - | TRBJ1-2 | TRBV5-5 | TGTGCCAGCAGCTTGGGACAGGACCTACTGGGCTACACCTTC | CASSLGQDLLGYTF
- | 16 | - | TRBJ2-3 | TRBV5-1 | TGCGCCAGCAGCTTGGCCGGGGCGGCTAGCACAGATACGCAGTATTTT | CASSLAGAASTDTQYF
TRBD2 | 16 | once | TRBJ2-5 | TRBV19 | TGTGCCAGTAGTATAGGGTACGCGGGGGGGCAGGAGACCCAGTACTTC | CASSIGYAGGQETQYF
TRBD1 | 14 | - | TRBJ1-4 | TRBV19 | TGTGCCAGTAGTACGGGACAGCTTAATGAAAAACTGTTTTTT | CASSTGQLNEKLFF
- | 15 | - | TRBJ1-1 | TRBV18 | TGTGCCAGCTCCCGGTTAGGACAGAGAAACACTGAAGCTTTCTTT | CASSRLGQRNTEAFF
- | 13 | - | TRBJ1-1 | TRBV18 | TGTGCCAGCTCACCTCCGGACGGCCCCGAAGCTTTCTTT | CASSPPDGPEAFF
- | 13 | - | TRBJ2-4 | TRBV29-1 | TGCAGCGTTGCGGTAGGGTTCAAAAACATTCAGTACTTC | CSVAVGFKNIQYF
TRBD1 | 15 | - | TRBJ1-2 | TRBV9 | TGTGCCAGCAGCGTCTATTTACAGGGGGCGGGTGGCTACACCTTC | CASSVYLQGAGGYTF
- | 15 | - | TRBJ2-5 | TRBV11-1 | TGTGCCAGCAGCCCAGCCGGGACATACCAAGAGACCCAGTACTTC | CASSPAGTYQETQYF
- | 16 | - | TRBJ1-5 | TRBV19 | TGTGCCAGTAGTATCCCAGGGGAGGGTGGCAATCAGCCCCAGCATTTT | CASSIPGEGGNQPQHF
TRBD2 | 14 | - | TRBJ2-3 | TRBV15 | TGTGCCACCAGCAAGGGACTAGCGGGGGATACGCAGTATTTT | CATSKGLAGDTQYF
- | 12 | - | TRBJ1-2 | TRBV5-4 | TGTGTCAGCAGCTTGCAGGGGTATGGCTACACCTTC | CVSSLQGYGYTF
- | 16 | - | TRBJ2-3 | TRBV9 | TGTGCCAGCAGCGTAGATCAGTCGGGGGGCACAGATACGCAGTATTTT | CASSVDQSGGTDTQYF
- | 14 | - | TRBJ1-1 | TRBV30 | TGTGCCTGGAGTCATGTAGTGGTCAACACTGAAGCTTTCTTT | CAWSHVVVNTEAFF
- | 15 | - | TRBJ1-3 | TRBV10-2 | TGCGCCAGCAGCCTCGGCCCTCCGGCTGGAAACACCATATATTTT | CASSLGPPAGNTIYF
- | 15 | - | TRBJ1-2 | TRBV2 | TGTGCCAGCAGTGCCCAACTGGGAGAGAACTATGGCTACACCTTC | CASSAQLGENYGYTF
- | 14 | - | TRBJ1-1 | TRBV6-1 | TGTGCCAGCAGGAGGAGGGATATGAACACTGAAGCTTTCTTT | CASRRRDMNTEAFF